This T cell receptor (beta chain) was identified during a study of shared clonotypes between healthy human individuals. Comment on this clone: Its cognate antigen is unknown.

Sorted-subset replicate PCRs used around 220 ng DNA, around 27,000 T cell genomes. Sequencing was performed with immunoSEQ multiplex PCR; in TCRdb, only in-frame clones are kept and a portion is missing. The profile shows fewer than 400,000 clones, approximately 74% of them singletons. Study findings and constraints: Deeper or shallower sequencing was expected to change how clonotypes are shared among donors.

This TCR was sampled from a man aged 25-45 years in good health. The specimen was memory CD4+ T cells sorted from blood. Subset reported: CD45RA-negative fraction.

The CDR3 region is CASSLWGQGGLDTQYF. CDR3 DNA: TGTGCCAGCAGTTTATGGGGACAGGGGGGACTTGATACGCAGTATTTT. The chain has TRBV28 and TRBJ2-3; 11 bases are a match to TRBD1. There are 16 residues in the CDR3. The V gene's germline CDR1 is MDHEN and CDR2 SYDVKM. The junction had 5 bases not matched to a gene; V was cut back by 0 bases and J by 6 bases. Complete variable domain (other parts from reference TRBV28 and TRBJ2-3): DVKVTQSSRYLVKRTGEKVFLECVQDMDHENMFWYRQDPGLGLRLIYFSYDVKMKEKGDIPEGYSVSREKKERFSLILESASTNQTSMYLCASSLWGQGGLDTQYFGPGTRLTVL.